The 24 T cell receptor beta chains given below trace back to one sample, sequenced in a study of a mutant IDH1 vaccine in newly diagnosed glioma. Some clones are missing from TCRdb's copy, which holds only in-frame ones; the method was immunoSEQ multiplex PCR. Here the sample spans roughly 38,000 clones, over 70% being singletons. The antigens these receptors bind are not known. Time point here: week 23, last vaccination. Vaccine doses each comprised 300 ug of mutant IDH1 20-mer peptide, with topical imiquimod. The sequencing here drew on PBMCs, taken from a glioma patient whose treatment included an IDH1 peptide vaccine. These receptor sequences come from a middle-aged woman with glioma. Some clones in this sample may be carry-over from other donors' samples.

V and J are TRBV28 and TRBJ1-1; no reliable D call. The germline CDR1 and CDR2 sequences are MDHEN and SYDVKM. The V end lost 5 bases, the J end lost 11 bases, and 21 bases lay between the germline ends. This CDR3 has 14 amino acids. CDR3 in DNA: TGTGCCAGCAGTCCCCCGGGTCAGATTTTGGAGGCTTTCTTT. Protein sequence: CASSPPGQILEAFF.

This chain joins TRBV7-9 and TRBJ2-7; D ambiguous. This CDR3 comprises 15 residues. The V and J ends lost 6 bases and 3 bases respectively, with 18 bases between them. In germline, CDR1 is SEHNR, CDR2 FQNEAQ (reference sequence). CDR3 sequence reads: CASRAKLGRDYEQYF. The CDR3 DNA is TGTGCCAGCAGGGCTAAACTCGGCAGAGACTACGAGCAGTACTTC.

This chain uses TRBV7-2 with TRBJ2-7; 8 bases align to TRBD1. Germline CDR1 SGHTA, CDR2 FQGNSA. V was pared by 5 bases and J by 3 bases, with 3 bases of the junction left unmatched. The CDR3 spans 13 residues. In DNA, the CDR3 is TGTGCCAGCAGCCGAACAGGGGGCTACGAGCAGTACTTC. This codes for CASSRTGGYEQYF.

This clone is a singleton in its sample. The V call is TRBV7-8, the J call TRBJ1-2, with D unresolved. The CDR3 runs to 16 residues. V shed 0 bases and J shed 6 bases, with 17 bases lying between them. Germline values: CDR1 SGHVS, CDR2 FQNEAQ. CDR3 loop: CASSLAKSATEDGYTF. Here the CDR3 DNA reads TGTGCCAGCAGCTTAGCGAAGTCCGCCACGGAGGATGGCTACACCTTC.

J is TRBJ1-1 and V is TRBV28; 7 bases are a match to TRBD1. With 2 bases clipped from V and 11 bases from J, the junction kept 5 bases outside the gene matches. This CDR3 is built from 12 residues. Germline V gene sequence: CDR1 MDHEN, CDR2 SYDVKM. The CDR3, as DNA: TGTGCCAGCAGTTTACGACAGGGTATGGCTTTCTTT. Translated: CASSLRQGMAFF.

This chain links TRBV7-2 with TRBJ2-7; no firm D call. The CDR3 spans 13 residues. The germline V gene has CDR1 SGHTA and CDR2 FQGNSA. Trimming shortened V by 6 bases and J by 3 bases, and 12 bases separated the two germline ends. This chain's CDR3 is CASSLYKYYEQYF. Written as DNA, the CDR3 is TGTGCCAGCAGTTTATACAAGTACTACGAGCAGTACTTC.

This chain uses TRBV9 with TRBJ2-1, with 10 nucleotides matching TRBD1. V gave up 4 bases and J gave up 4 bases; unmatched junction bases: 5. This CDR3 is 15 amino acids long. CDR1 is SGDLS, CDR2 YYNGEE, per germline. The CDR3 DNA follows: TGTGCCAGCAGCATCAGGGACAGGGGTTACAATGAGCAGTTCTTC. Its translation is CASSIRDRGYNEQFF. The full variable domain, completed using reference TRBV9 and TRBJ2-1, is DSGVTQTPKHLITATGQRVTLRCSPRSGDLSVYWYQQSLDQGLQFLIQYYNGEERAKGNILERFSAQQFPDLHSELNLSSLELGDSALYFCASSIRDRGYNEQFFGPGTRLTVL.

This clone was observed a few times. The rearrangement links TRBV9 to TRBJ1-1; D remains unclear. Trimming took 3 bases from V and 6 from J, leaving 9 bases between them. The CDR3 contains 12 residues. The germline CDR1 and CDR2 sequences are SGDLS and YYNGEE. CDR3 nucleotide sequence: TGTGCCAGCAGCGGGGGTAACGCTGAAGCTTTCTTT. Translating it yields CASSGGNAEAFF.

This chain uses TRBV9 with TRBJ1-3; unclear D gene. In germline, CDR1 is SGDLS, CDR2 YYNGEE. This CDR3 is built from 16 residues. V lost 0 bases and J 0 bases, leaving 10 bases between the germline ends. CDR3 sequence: CASSVDLHSSGNTIYF. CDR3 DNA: TGTGCCAGCAGCGTAGATCTCCACTCCTCTGGAAACACCATATATTTT.

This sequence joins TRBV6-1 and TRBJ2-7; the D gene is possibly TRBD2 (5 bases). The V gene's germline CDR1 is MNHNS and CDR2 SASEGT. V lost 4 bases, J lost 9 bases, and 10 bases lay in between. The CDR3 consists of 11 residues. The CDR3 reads CASSAGNGQYF. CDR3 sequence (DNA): TGTGCCAGCAGTGCCGGGAACGGGCAGTACTTC.

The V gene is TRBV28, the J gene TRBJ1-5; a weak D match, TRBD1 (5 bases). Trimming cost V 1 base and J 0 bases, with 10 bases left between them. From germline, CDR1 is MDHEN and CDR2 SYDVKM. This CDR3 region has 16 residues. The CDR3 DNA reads TGTGCCAGCAGTTTATCCAGGGAATATAGCAATCAGCCCCAGCATTTT. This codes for CASSLSREYSNQPQHF.

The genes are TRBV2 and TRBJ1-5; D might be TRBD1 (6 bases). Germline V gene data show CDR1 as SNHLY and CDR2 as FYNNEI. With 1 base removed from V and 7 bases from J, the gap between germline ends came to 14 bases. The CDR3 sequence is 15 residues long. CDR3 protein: CASSEVRGKGQPQHF. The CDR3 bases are TGTGCCAGCAGTGAAGTTAGGGGGAAGGGGCAGCCCCAGCATTTT.

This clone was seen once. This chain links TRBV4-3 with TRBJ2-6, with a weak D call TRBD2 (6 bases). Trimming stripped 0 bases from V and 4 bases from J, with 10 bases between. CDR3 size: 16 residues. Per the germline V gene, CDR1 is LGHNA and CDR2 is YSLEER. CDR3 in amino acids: CASSQDPGDGANVLTF. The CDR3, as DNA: TGCGCCAGCAGCCAAGATCCGGGGGACGGGGCCAACGTCCTGACTTTC.

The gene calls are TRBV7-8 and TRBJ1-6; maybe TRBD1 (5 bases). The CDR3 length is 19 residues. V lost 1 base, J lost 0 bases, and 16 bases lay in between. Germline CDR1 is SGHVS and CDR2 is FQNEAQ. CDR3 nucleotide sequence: TGTGCCAGCAGCTTAGTCTACCGTCGGGGCAGCTCCTATAATTCACCCCTCCACTTT. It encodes CASSLVYRRGSSYNSPLHF.

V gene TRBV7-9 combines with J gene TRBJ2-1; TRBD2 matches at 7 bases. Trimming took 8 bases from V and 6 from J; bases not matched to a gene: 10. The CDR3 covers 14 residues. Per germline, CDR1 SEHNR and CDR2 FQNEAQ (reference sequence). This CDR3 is CASREGGPGNEQFF. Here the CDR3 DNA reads TGTGCCAGCCGAGAGGGAGGGCCGGGCAATGAGCAGTTCTTC.

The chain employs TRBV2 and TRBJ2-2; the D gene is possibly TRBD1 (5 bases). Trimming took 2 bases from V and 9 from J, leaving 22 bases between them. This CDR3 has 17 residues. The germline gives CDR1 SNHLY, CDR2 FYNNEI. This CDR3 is CASSEKELLGRARELFF. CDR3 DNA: TGTGCCAGCAGTGAAAAGGAGTTACTGGGGCGAGCGAGGGAGCTGTTTTTT.

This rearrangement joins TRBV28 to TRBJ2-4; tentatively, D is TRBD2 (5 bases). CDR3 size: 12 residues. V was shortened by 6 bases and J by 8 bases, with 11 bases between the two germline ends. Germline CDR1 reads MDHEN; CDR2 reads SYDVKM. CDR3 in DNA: TGTGCCAGCAGCGGGGTCAGTTACATTCAGTACTTC. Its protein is CASSGVSYIQYF.

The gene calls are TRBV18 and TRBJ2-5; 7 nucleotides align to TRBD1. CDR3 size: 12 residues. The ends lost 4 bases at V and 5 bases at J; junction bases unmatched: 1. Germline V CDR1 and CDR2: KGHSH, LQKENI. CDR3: CASSLTGETQYF. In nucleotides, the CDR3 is TGTGCCAGCTCACTGACAGGGGAGACCCAGTACTTC.

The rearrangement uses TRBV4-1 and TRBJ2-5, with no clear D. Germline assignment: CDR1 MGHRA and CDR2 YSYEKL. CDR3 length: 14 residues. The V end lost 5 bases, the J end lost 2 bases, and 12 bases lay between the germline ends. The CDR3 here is CASSSRAIQETQYF. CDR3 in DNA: TGCGCCAGCAGCTCCCGTGCGATTCAAGAGACCCAGTACTTC.

CDR3 region: CASNIRGAETQYF. The CDR3 nucleotides read TGTGCCAGTAACATACGCGGGGCGGAGACCCAGTACTTC. This chain links TRBV19 with TRBJ2-5; the D gene is possibly TRBD2 (6 bases). The CDR3 totals 13 residues. V was cut by 7 bases and J by 5 bases, with 14 bases left in between. Germline V CDR1 and CDR2: LNHDA, SQIVND (reference sequence).

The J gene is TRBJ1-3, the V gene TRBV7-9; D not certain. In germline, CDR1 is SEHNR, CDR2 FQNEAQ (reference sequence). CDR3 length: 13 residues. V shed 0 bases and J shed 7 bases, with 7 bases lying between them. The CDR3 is CASSLATGNTIYF. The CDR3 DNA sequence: TGTGCCAGCAGCTTAGCAACCGGGAACACCATATATTTT.

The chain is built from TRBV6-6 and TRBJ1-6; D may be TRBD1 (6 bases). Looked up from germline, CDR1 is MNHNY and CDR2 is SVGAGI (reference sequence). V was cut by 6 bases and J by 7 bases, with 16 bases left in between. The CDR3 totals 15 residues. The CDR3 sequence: CASRGIRGGNSPLHF. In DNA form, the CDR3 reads TGTGCCAGCAGGGGTATTAGGGGGGGGAATTCACCCCTCCACTTT.

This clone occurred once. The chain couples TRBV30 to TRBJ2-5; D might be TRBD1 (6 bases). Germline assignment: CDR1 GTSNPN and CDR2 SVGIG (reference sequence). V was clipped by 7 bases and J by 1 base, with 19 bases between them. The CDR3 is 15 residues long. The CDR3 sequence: CALDLGQTLQETQYF. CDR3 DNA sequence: TGTGCCTTAGATCTTGGACAGACCCTCCAAGAGACCCAGTACTTC.

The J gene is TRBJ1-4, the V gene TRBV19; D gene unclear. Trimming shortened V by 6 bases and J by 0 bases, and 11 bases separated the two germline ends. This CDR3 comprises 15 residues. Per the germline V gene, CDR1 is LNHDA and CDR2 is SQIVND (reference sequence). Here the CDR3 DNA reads TGTGCCAGTAGCTCCCAGCCGGCAACTAATGAAAAACTGTTTTTT. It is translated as CASSSQPATNEKLFF. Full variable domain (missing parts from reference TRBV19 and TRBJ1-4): DGGITQSPKYLFRKEGQNVTLSCEQNLNHDAMYWYRQDPGQGLRLIYYSQIVNDFQKGDIAEGYSVSREKKESFPLTVTSAQKNPTAFYLCASSSQPATNEKLFFGSGTQLSVL.